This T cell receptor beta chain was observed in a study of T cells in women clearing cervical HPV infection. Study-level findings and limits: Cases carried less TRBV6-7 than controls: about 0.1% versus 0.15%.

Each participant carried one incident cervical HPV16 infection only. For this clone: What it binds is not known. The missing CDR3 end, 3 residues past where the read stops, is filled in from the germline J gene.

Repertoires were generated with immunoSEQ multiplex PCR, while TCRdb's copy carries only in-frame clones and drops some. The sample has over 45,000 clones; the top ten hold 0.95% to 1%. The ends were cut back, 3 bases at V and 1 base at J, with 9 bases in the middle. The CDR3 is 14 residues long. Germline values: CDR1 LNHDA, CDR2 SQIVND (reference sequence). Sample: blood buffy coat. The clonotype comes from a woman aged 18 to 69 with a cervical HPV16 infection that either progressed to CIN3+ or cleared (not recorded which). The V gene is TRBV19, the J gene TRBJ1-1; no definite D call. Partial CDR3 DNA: TGTGCCAGTAGTATTTTAGAGAGGAACACTGAA. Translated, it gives CASSILERNTE. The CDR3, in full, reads CASSILERNTEAFF.